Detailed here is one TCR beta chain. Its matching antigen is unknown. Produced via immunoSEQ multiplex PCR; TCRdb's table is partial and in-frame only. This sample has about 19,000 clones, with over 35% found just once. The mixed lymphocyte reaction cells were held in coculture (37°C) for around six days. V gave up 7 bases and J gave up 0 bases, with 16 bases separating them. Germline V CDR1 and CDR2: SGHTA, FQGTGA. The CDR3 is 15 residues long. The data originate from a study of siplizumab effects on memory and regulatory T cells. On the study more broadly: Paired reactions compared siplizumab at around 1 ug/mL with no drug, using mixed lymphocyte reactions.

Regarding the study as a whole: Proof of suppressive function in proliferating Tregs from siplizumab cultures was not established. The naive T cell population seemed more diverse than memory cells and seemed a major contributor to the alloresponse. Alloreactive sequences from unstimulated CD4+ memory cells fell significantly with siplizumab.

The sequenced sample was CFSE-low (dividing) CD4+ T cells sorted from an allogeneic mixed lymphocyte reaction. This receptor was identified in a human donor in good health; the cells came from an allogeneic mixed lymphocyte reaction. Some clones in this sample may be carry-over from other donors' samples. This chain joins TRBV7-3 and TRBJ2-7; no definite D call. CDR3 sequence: CASTLGTVGSYEQYF. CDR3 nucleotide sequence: TGTGCCAGCACCCTGGGTACCGTCGGCTCCTACGAGCAGTACTTC.